The next 24 T cell receptor beta chains were all read from a single sample in a study of beta chain features in type 1 diabetes. General study results and limits: Across all four CD4+ subsets, people with type 1 diabetes showed modestly shorter TCRB CDR3s.

Antigen specificity for these receptors is unknown. What was sequenced were expressed TCRB transcripts, since all of the isolated RNA had been reverse transcribed. The assay was immunoSEQ multiplex PCR, and TCRdb's table has in-frame clones only and misses some. In the table there are around 250,000 clones, around 24% of which are singletons. The sample taken for sequencing was naive CD4+ T cells from blood. The receptors were gathered from a woman younger than 45 with type 1 diabetes.

V is TRBV4-2 and J is TRBJ2-3; 11 bases are shared with TRBD2. CDR3 length: 16 amino acids. Looked up from germline, CDR1 is LGHNA and CDR2 is YNFKEQ. The V segment lost 4 bases and the J segment 0 bases; nucleotides outside the gene matches: 3. CDR3 residues: CASSLGLAASTDTQYF. The DNA for the CDR3 is TGTGCCAGCAGCCTGGGACTAGCGGCTAGCACAGATACGCAGTATTTT.

Points on this clone: The same CDR3 arises from other DNA sequences in this sample as well. This rearrangement joins TRBV30 to TRBJ2-3; possible D gene TRBD1, 6 bases. The V gene lost 5 bases and the J gene lost 3 bases, with 6 bases spanning the gap. Germline CDR1 GTSNPN, CDR2 SVGIG (reference sequence). This CDR3 is built from 11 residues. The DNA for the CDR3 is TGTGCCTGGGGGACAACAGATACGCAGTATTTT. It translates to CAWGTTDTQYF.

This clone has just a few counts. This chain links TRBV2 with TRBJ2-4, with 7 positions matching TRBD2. CDR1 and CDR2 (germline): SNHLY, FYNNEI. V shed 2 bases and J 10 bases; nucleotides not matched to a gene: 5. The CDR3 is 13 residues long. The CDR3 sequence: CASSESGNWIQYF. CDR3 sequence (DNA): TGTGCCAGCAGTGAAAGCGGGAATTGGATTCAGTACTTC.

This clone was detected a few times. The chain joins TRBV15 to TRBJ1-1, with 7 bases fitting TRBD1. J was trimmed by 8 bases and V by 1 base; bases with no gene match: 7. Germline V gene lookup returns CDR1 LNHNV and CDR2 YYDKDF (reference sequence). This CDR3 contains 14 residues. The CDR3 sequence: CATSRGGTVREAFF. CDR3 DNA sequence: TGTGCCACCAGCAGAGGAGGGACAGTCAGGGAAGCTTTCTTT.

The V and J genes are TRBV12-5 and TRBJ2-3; D unresolved. Germline lookup yields CDR1 LGHNT and CDR2 FRNRAP. V was cut by 4 bases and J by 8 bases, with 7 bases left in between. This CDR3 comprises 11 residues. CDR3 DNA: TGTGCTAGTGGTTCCGCCAGTACGCAGTATTTT. Amino acid sequence: CASGSASTQYF.

The V and J genes are TRBV5-4 and TRBJ2-1, with 7 bases aligning to TRBD2. Germline V gene sequence: CDR1 SGHNT, CDR2 YYREEE (reference sequence). The V segment lost 4 bases and the J segment 5 bases; nucleotides outside the gene matches: 9. The CDR3 has 15 residues. In nucleotides, the CDR3 is TGTGCCAGCAGCGACGGGAGGAGCGGCCACAATGAGCAGTTCTTC. This gives the protein CASSDGRSGHNEQFF.

This clone has only a few counts. The chain recombines TRBV9 with TRBJ1-2; 9 bases line up with TRBD1. V dropped 3 bases and J dropped 5; count of bases not matched to a gene: 2. Germline assignment: CDR1 SGDLS and CDR2 YYNGEE. The CDR3 consists of 13 residues. The CDR3, as DNA: TGTGCCAGCAGCGAGGGACAGGGATATGGCTACACCTTC. It encodes CASSEGQGYGYTF.

This clone was counted only a few times. The CDR3 reads CASSQPGTGSWHEQYF. CDR3 coding DNA: TGCGCCAGCAGCCAGCCCGGGACAGGGAGTTGGCACGAGCAGTACTTC. The chain links TRBV4-1 to TRBJ2-7; 9 bases align to TRBD1. The junction had 11 bases not matched to a gene; V was cut back by 3 bases and J by 5 bases. Germline values: CDR1 MGHRA, CDR2 YSYEKL. This CDR3 has 16 amino acids.

The gene calls are TRBV6-1 and TRBJ2-7; 7 nucleotides align to TRBD1. With V trimmed by 4 bases and J by 2 bases, 5 bases remained unmatched. The length of the CDR3 is 14 residues. Germline values: CDR1 MNHNS, CDR2 SASEGT. In DNA, the CDR3 is TGTGCCAGCAGTGTACGACAGGGAACCTACGAGCAGTACTTC. Its translation is CASSVRQGTYEQYF.

The chain carries TRBV5-1 and TRBJ2-7, with D unclear. The V end lost 0 bases, the J end lost 5 bases, and 12 bases lay between the germline ends. The CDR3 runs 14 residues. Germline V gene sequence: CDR1 SGHRS, CDR2 YFSETQ. DNA for the CDR3: TGCGCCAGCAGCTTGGAGGCGGTGAACAACGAGCAGTACTTC. Translating it yields CASSLEAVNNEQYF.

This chain joins TRBV5-1 and TRBJ2-7, with TRBD2 identical over 9 bases. The length of the CDR3 is 14 residues. Per germline, CDR1 SGHRS and CDR2 YFSETQ. The junction had 7 bases not matched to a gene; V was cut back by 4 bases and J by 5 bases. CDR3 residues: CASSKGLAFDEQYF. In DNA form, the CDR3 reads TGCGCCAGCAGCAAGGGACTAGCTTTCGACGAGCAGTACTTC.

The rearrangement joins TRBV6-1 to TRBJ2-1, with 8 bases fitting TRBD2. Germline CDR1 is MNHNS and CDR2 is SASEGT. CDR3 length equals 16 residues. The V gene end was trimmed by 4 bases and the J gene end by 7 bases; junction bases not matched to a gene: 12. CDR3 residues: CASSGPGTRNRNEQFF. CDR3 in DNA: TGTGCCAGCAGTGGACCCGGGACTAGAAATCGGAATGAGCAGTTCTTC.

This clone has just a few counts. The chain has TRBV5-4 and TRBJ2-5, with 9 nucleotides matching TRBD2. Looked up from germline, CDR1 is SGHNT and CDR2 is YYREEE (reference sequence). The CDR3 runs 16 residues. V shed 1 base and J 4 bases; nucleotides not matched to a gene: 8. The CDR3 region has the DNA TGTGCCAGCAGCTTGCGTAGCGGGAGCGTAGGAGAGACCCAGTACTTC. It encodes CASSLRSGSVGETQYF.

The chain is built from TRBV28 and TRBJ1-1, with D tentatively TRBD1 (5 bases). The CDR3 extends over 12 amino acids. Germline CDR1 MDHEN, CDR2 SYDVKM. The ends were cut back, 7 bases at V and 6 bases at J, with 12 bases in the middle. For the CDR3, the DNA is TGTGCCAGCACGGAGGGGCTGGCTGAAGCTTTCTTT. Protein: CASTEGLAEAFF.

This clone was observed once. The chain joins TRBV7-9 to TRBJ2-7; a weak D match, TRBD2 (6 bases). This CDR3 comprises 14 residues. Germline V CDR1 and CDR2: SEHNR, FQNEAQ (reference sequence). V lost 2 bases, J lost 0 bases, and 8 bases lay in between. The CDR3 region has the DNA TGTGCCAGCAGCTTACAGGAGGGCTCCTACGAGCAGTACTTC. This translates into CASSLQEGSYEQYF.

The chain joins TRBV11-3 to TRBJ2-1, with D maybe TRBD2 (5 bases). From germline, CDR1 is SGHNT and CDR2 YENEEA. V was cut by 5 bases and J by 8 bases, with 16 bases left in between. CDR3 length: 14 residues. CDR3 sequence: CASSPTLASHEQFF. CDR3 sequence (DNA): TGTGCCAGCAGCCCGACGCTAGCTTCCCATGAGCAGTTCTTC.

The genes are TRBV30 and TRBJ1-1; D uncertain. CDR1 and CDR2 (germline): GTSNPN, SVGIG (reference sequence). This CDR3 contains 13 residues. V was trimmed by 3 bases and J by 1 base, leaving 9 bases between them. In DNA form, the CDR3 reads TGTGCCTGGAGACTCCCGGGGAACACTGAAGCTTTCTTT. Amino acid sequence: CAWRLPGNTEAFF.

The V gene is TRBV19, the J gene TRBJ1-2, with D maybe TRBD1 (6 bases). The length of the CDR3 is 17 residues. Per germline, CDR1 LNHDA and CDR2 SQIVND (reference sequence). The V gene lost 0 bases and the J gene lost 2 bases, with 16 bases spanning the gap. The CDR3 loop is CASSIEVQGISNYGYTF. The CDR3 bases are TGTGCCAGTAGTATAGAAGTACAGGGCATCTCCAACTATGGCTACACCTTC.

This clone turned up a few times. In the same sample, other DNA sequences code for this CDR3. The chain couples TRBV30 to TRBJ2-5; the D is unclear. CDR1 is GTSNPN and CDR2 is SVGIG in the germline V gene (reference sequence). Trimming took 3 bases from V and 5 from J, leaving 7 bases between them. CDR3 length: 11 residues. The CDR3 coding sequence is TGTGCCTGGAGCCCCGGTGAGACCCAGTACTTC. It yields the protein CAWSPGETQYF.

This clone was observed a handful of times. This chain uses TRBV29-1 with TRBJ2-7; TRBD1 matches at 10 bases. Unmatched junction bases numbered 9, after V lost 6 bases and J lost 7 bases. Germline V gene lookup returns CDR1 SQVTM and CDR2 ANQGSEA. The CDR3 loop spans 13 amino acids. This CDR3 reads CSVTGTGEEEQYF. Here the CDR3 DNA reads TGCAGCGTCACTGGGACAGGGGAAGAAGAGCAGTACTTC.

In its sample, this clone was seen a few times. J is TRBJ1-2 and V is TRBV2, with TRBD1 identical over 8 bases. Germline lookup yields CDR1 SNHLY and CDR2 FYNNEI. The J segment lost 4 bases and the V segment lost 8 bases, leaving 9 bases of the junction unmatched. This CDR3 has 14 amino acids. CDR3 region: CASFRDRLSYGYTF. CDR3 coding DNA: TGTGCCAGCTTCCGGGACAGGCTGAGCTATGGCTACACCTTC.

The DNA of the CDR3 is TGTGCCAGCAGCTTATGGGGCGGTAGAACTAACTATGGCTACACCTTC. It translates to CASSLWGGRTNYGYTF. The chain links TRBV7-9 to TRBJ1-2, with D perhaps matching TRBD1 (5 bases). V dropped 2 bases and J dropped 0 bases, with 13 bases sitting between them. CDR1 and CDR2 from the germline V gene are SEHNR and FQNEAQ (reference sequence). This CDR3 has 16 amino acids. Looking up the rest from reference TRBV7-9 and TRBJ1-2 gives the full variable domain: DTGVSQNPRHKITKRGQNVTFRCDPISEHNRLYWYRQTLGQGPEFLTYFQNEAQLEKSRLLSDRFSAERPKGSFSTLEIQRTEQGDSAMYLCASSLWGGRTNYGYTFGSGTRLTVV.

This clone showed up just a few times. This chain uses TRBV19 with TRBJ2-7; D is unclear. V lost 3 bases, J lost 0 bases, and 12 bases lay in between. The germline V gene has CDR1 LNHDA and CDR2 SQIVND (reference sequence). This CDR3 has 15 residues. CDR3 loop: CASSIGTDVSYEQYF. Here the CDR3 DNA reads TGTGCCAGTAGTATCGGTACAGATGTCTCCTACGAGCAGTACTTC.

The rearrangement joins TRBV10-2 to TRBJ2-7, with 7 bases aligning to TRBD2. This CDR3 region has 14 residues. Germline CDR1 is WSHSY and CDR2 is SAAADI. Trimming removed 6 bases from V and 3 bases from J; junction bases left unmatched: 8. The CDR3 protein is CASRLASGNYEQYF. As DNA, the CDR3 is TGCGCCAGCAGGCTGGCTAGCGGAAACTACGAGCAGTACTTC.